These 29 T cell receptor beta chains originate from one sample sequenced in a study of blood T cell repertoires in COVID-19. This table comes from immunoSEQ multiplex PCR, and its TCRdb copy is limited to in-frame clones, with some not included. This sample has approximately 90,000 clones, with approximately 91% found just once. The specimen was peripheral blood. The receptor source for this set is a man aged 60 to 69 with COVID-19, enrolled during active disease.

The genes are TRBV2 and TRBJ1-5; D remains unclear. Germline values: CDR1 SNHLY, CDR2 FYNNEI. Trimming shortened V by 6 bases and J by 4 bases, and 7 bases separated the two germline ends. This CDR3 spans 12 amino acids. CDR3 protein: CASRARNQPQHF. The CDR3 region has the DNA TGTGCCAGCAGGGCAAGAAATCAGCCCCAGCATTTT.

The chain recombines TRBV3-1 (or the pseudogene TRBV3-2) with TRBJ1-1; possible D gene TRBD1, 5 bases. The CDR3 runs to 12 residues. The V gene's germline CDR1 is LGHDT and CDR2 YNNKEL (reference sequence). V gave up 1 base and J gave up 7 bases, with 7 bases separating them. The CDR3 loop is CASSQGTIEAFF. The CDR3 bases are TGTGCCAGCAGCCAAGGGACAATTGAAGCTTTCTTT.

This chain links TRBV27 with TRBJ2-7, with TRBD2 identical over 8 bases. Germline trimming cut 7 bases from V and 7 bases from J; bases unmatched to any gene: 12. Per germline, CDR1 MNHEY and CDR2 SMNVEV (reference sequence). The CDR3 runs 14 residues. Written as DNA, the CDR3 is TGTGCCAGCAACCGGGGGGGGCCAAGGGATGAGCAGTACTTC. It is translated as CASNRGGPRDEQYF.

This sequence joins TRBV19 and TRBJ1-2; no clear D gene. The CDR3 has 12 amino acids. V lost 4 bases to trimming and J lost 3 bases, with 6 bases between them. Germline values: CDR1 LNHDA, CDR2 SQIVND (reference sequence). CDR3 sequence (DNA): TGTGCCAGTAGTAACAGAGACTATGGCTACACCTTC. Encoded protein: CASSNRDYGYTF.

About this clone itself: At one boundary the junction diverges from the germline segment, which might be a read error. The chain uses TRBV7-7 and TRBJ2-1, with D perhaps TRBD2 (6 bases). Germline loops: CDR1 SSHAT, CDR2 FNYEAQ (reference sequence). The CDR3 consists of 15 residues. CDR3 residues: CASSLSSSEYNEQFF. The CDR3 region has the DNA TGTGCTAGCAGCTTGAGTTCTAGCGAATACAATGAGCAGTTCTTC.

This rearrangement joins TRBV28 to TRBJ1-6; 10 bases are a match to TRBD1. This CDR3 has 15 amino acids. The germline gives CDR1 MDHEN, CDR2 SYDVKM. J was trimmed by 6 bases and V by 5 bases; bases with no gene match: 4. The CDR3 loop reads CASSPWTGGNSPLHF. CDR3 coding DNA: TGTGCCAGCAGTCCCTGGACAGGGGGTAATTCACCCCTCCACTTT.

The chain is built from TRBV3-1 (or the pseudogene TRBV3-2) and TRBJ2-1; D possibly corresponds to TRBD2 (7 bases). The CDR3 loop spans 12 amino acids. The germline gives CDR1 LGHDT, CDR2 YNNKEL (reference sequence). Trimming took off 4 bases at V and 9 bases at J, with 10 bases between the two ends. CDR3 residues: CASSRGGGEQFF. CDR3 DNA: TGTGCCAGCAGCCGGGGAGGGGGTGAGCAGTTCTTC.

This clone was observed a few times. This sequence joins TRBV6-2 or TRBV6-3 and TRBJ1-5, with TRBD1 matching over 8 bases. The germline CDR1 and CDR2 sequences are MNHEY and SVGEGT. Trimming took 6 bases from V and 2 from J; bases not matched to a gene: 18. This CDR3 is 19 amino acids long. CDR3 nucleotides: TGTGCCAGCAGCAGCAATAGACCGGGACAGGAATTTCGCAATCAGCCCCAGCATTTT. It translates to CASSSNRPGQEFRNQPQHF.

Only one count was recorded for this clone. The V call is TRBV7-3, the J call TRBJ2-1, with 8 bases aligning to TRBD1. The CDR3 consists of 16 residues. Germline lookup yields CDR1 SGHTA and CDR2 FQGTGA. Germline trimming cut 2 bases from V and 5 bases from J; bases unmatched to any gene: 8. This chain's CDR3 is CASSLGQGALDNEQFF. Written as DNA, the CDR3 is TGTGCCAGCAGCTTAGGGCAGGGGGCTCTGGACAATGAGCAGTTCTTC.

The V gene is TRBV5-1, the J gene TRBJ1-5; 7 bases line up with TRBD1. This CDR3 is built from 14 residues. Trimming removed 4 bases from V and 3 bases from J; junction bases left unmatched: 4. CDR1 and CDR2 (germline): SGHRS, YFSETQ. In DNA form, the CDR3 reads TGCGCCAGCAGCGACGGGACAGTCAATCAGCCCCAGCATTTT. The encoded protein is CASSDGTVNQPQHF.

This sequence joins TRBV5-1 and TRBJ1-3; D unresolved. Per germline, CDR1 SGHRS and CDR2 YFSETQ. V lost 0 bases to trimming and J lost 4 bases, with 5 bases between them. The length of the CDR3 is 13 residues. This CDR3 is CASSLAGGNTIYF. The CDR3, as DNA: TGCGCCAGCAGCTTGGCGGGAGGAAACACCATATATTTT.

V is TRBV29-1 and J is TRBJ2-7; TRBD1 is a possible D gene (6 bases). The CDR3 is 12 residues long. Trimming left V 4 bases short and J 1 base short, with 8 bases between. Germline loops: CDR1 SQVTM, CDR2 ANQGSEA. The CDR3 nucleotides are TGCAGCGTTGGGCAGGGGTCCTACGAGCAGTACTTC. It specifies CSVGQGSYEQYF.

The chain links TRBV24-1 to TRBJ2-2, with D possibly being TRBD1 (5 bases). The V gene lost 1 base and the J gene lost 1 base, with 6 bases spanning the gap. CDR1 is KGHDR, CDR2 SFDVKD, per germline. CDR3 length: 15 residues. CDR3 loop: CATSDFGQNTGELFF. CDR3 bases: TGTGCCACCAGTGATTTCGGACAGAACACCGGGGAGCTGTTTTTT.

CDR3 residues: CASSPYEGRGTEAFF. DNA for the CDR3: TGTGCCAGCAGCCCGTACGAGGGACGGGGGACTGAAGCTTTCTTT. This chain connects TRBV27 to TRBJ1-1, with a weak D call TRBD1 (5 bases). The CDR3 totals 15 residues. CDR1 and CDR2 (germline): MNHEY, SMNVEV (reference sequence). With 6 bases removed from V and 5 bases from J, the gap between germline ends came to 19 bases.

The chain joins TRBV18 to TRBJ1-1; TRBD1 aligns across 7 bases. The CDR3 totals 13 residues. Germline CDR1 is KGHSH and CDR2 is LQKENI. With 7 bases clipped from V and 1 base from J, the junction kept 3 bases outside the gene matches. CDR3 sequence reads: CASFGQANTEAFF. In DNA, the CDR3 is TGTGCCAGCTTCGGACAGGCGAACACTGAAGCTTTCTTT. Drawing the rest from reference TRBV18 and TRBJ1-1, the complete variable domain is NAGVMQNPRHLVRRRGQEARLRCSPMKGHSHVYWYRQLPEEGLKFMVYLQKENIIDESGMPKERFSAEFPKEGPSILRIQQVVRGDSAAYFCASFGQANTEAFFGQGTRLTVV.

V is TRBV19 and J is TRBJ1-1, with D perhaps matching TRBD1 (6 bases). V was cut by 8 bases and J by 7 bases, with 14 bases left in between. The CDR3 loop spans 12 amino acids. Germline CDR1 LNHDA, CDR2 SQIVND (reference sequence). The CDR3 protein is CASLRGAREAFF. The CDR3 nucleotides are TGTGCCAGTCTCAGGGGCGCCCGTGAAGCTTTCTTT.

The rearrangement uses TRBV28 and TRBJ2-3; D is unresolved. The CDR3 runs 15 residues. Trimming pared 4 bases from V and 2 bases from J, leaving 13 bases between. Germline lookup yields CDR1 MDHEN and CDR2 SYDVKM. CDR3 loop: CASSSGTAITDTQYF. For the CDR3, the DNA is TGTGCCAGCAGTTCCGGAACAGCCATCACAGATACGCAGTATTTT. The whole variable domain, remainder taken from reference TRBV28 and TRBJ2-3, is DVKVTQSSRYLVKRTGEKVFLECVQDMDHENMFWYRQDPGLGLRLIYFSYDVKMKEKGDIPEGYSVSREKKERFSLILESASTNQTSMYLCASSSGTAITDTQYFGPGTRLTVL.

The J gene is TRBJ2-3, the V gene TRBV5-6; possible D gene TRBD1, 6 bases. The germline V gene encodes CDR1 SGHDT and CDR2 YYEEEE. V lost 3 bases and J 0 bases, leaving 17 bases between the germline ends. The length of the CDR3 is 17 residues. CDR3 region: CASSWGQSQTSTDTQYF. The CDR3, as DNA: TGTGCCAGCAGCTGGGGACAATCCCAAACGAGCACAGATACGCAGTATTTT. Complete variable domain (other parts from reference TRBV5-6 and TRBJ2-3): DAGVTQSPTHLIKTRGQQVTLRCSPKSGHDTVSWYQQALGQGPQFIFQYYEEEERQRGNFPDRFSGHQFPNYSSELNVNALLLGDSALYLCASSWGQSQTSTDTQYFGPGTRLTVL.

This clone was detected a few times. The rearrangement joins TRBV6-1 to TRBJ2-4, with TRBD2 as a possible D gene (6 bases). Germline V gene lookup returns CDR1 MNHNS and CDR2 SASEGT. This CDR3 has 14 amino acids. The V end lost 2 bases, the J end lost 9 bases, and 14 bases lay between the germline ends. This chain's CDR3 is CASSESGESGIQYF. In DNA form, the CDR3 reads TGTGCCAGCAGTGAATCGGGGGAAAGCGGCATTCAGTACTTC.

V gene TRBV4-2 combines with J gene TRBJ2-2; D is perhaps TRBD1 (5 bases). V gave up 7 bases and J gave up 4 bases, with 16 bases separating them. This CDR3 has 15 residues. The V gene's germline CDR1 is LGHNA and CDR2 YNFKEQ. CDR3 sequence: CASTSILGLTGELFF. Written as DNA, the CDR3 is TGTGCCAGCACCTCGATCCTGGGGCTCACCGGGGAGCTGTTTTTT.

The chain couples TRBV19 to TRBJ1-6, with a tentative D call TRBD1 (5 bases). The length of the CDR3 is 12 residues. V was pared by 7 bases and J by 13 bases, with 14 bases between. Germline lookup yields CDR1 LNHDA and CDR2 SQIVND (reference sequence). The CDR3 DNA is TGTGCCAGTACCACCACAGGTGGCCCCCTCCACTTT. It encodes CASTTTGGPLHF. The full variable domain, in which reference TRBV19 and TRBJ1-6 provide the parts outside the CDR3, is DGGITQSPKYLFRKEGQNVTLSCEQNLNHDAMYWYRQDPGQGLRLIYYSQIVNDFQKGDIAEGYSVSREKKESFPLTVTSAQKNPTAFYLCASTTTGGPLHFGNGTRLTVT.

The chain has TRBV18 and TRBJ2-3; D is unresolved. This CDR3 has 14 amino acids. V was trimmed by 3 bases and J by 0 bases, leaving 7 bases between them. Looked up from germline, CDR1 is KGHSH and CDR2 is LQKENI. CDR3 sequence: CASSPPQSTDTQYF. CDR3 bases: TGTGCCAGCTCACCCCCCCAGAGCACAGATACGCAGTATTTT.

The chain recombines TRBV29-1 with TRBJ2-1, with 12 bases that match TRBD2. CDR1 is SQVTM and CDR2 is ANQGSEA in the germline V gene. Trimming took 5 bases from V and 6 from J; bases not matched to a gene: 2. This CDR3 has 13 residues. The CDR3 bases are TGCAGCGTTCCGACTAGCGGGAGCAATGAGCAGTTCTTC. Translating it yields CSVPTSGSNEQFF.

The rearrangement links TRBV5-1 to TRBJ2-6; D is possibly TRBD2 (6 bases). Trimming removed 4 bases from V and 0 bases from J, with 11 bases in between. There are 16 residues in the CDR3. The V gene's germline CDR1 is SGHRS and CDR2 YFSETQ. The CDR3 sequence: CASSGSGYSGANVLTF. CDR3 DNA sequence: TGCGCCAGCAGCGGTAGCGGTTACTCTGGGGCCAACGTCCTGACTTTC.

The chain couples TRBV6-5 to TRBJ1-2, with a weak D call TRBD1 (5 bases). CDR3 length: 13 amino acids. Germline V lookup: CDR1 MNHEY, CDR2 SVGAGI. Trimming removed 5 bases at V and 6 bases at J, with 13 bases between. The chain's CDR3 is CASSPPQGNGYTF. The CDR3 region has the DNA TGTGCCAGCAGTCCCCCGCAGGGTAATGGCTACACCTTC.

The CDR3 DNA follows: TGTGCCAGCTCTCAGACAGGGGAAGGCGGCTACGAGCAGTACTTC. Amino acids: CASSQTGEGGYEQYF. The J gene is TRBJ2-7, the V gene TRBV18; 8 positions match TRBD1. Germline CDR1 reads KGHSH; CDR2 reads LQKENI. The CDR3 covers 15 residues. V trimming: 6 bases; J trimming: 3 bases; junction bases outside the gene matches: 10.

The J gene is TRBJ2-7, the V gene TRBV9, with 7 bases lining up with TRBD1. Losses at the gene ends were 0 bases for V and 2 bases for J; bases not matched to a gene: 5. This CDR3 contains 15 residues. The germline V gene encodes CDR1 SGDLS and CDR2 YYNGEE. The CDR3, as DNA: TGTGCCAGCAGCGTAGCGTGGGACAGAACCTACGAGCAGTACTTC. This codes for CASSVAWDRTYEQYF.

The chain recombines TRBV6-5 with TRBJ1-3; the match to TRBD1 covers 8 bases. After removal of 6 bases from V and 4 bases from J, the junction contained 5 bases not matched to a gene. Germline-derived CDR1 and CDR2 are MNHEY and SVGAGI. This CDR3 contains 14 residues. In DNA form, the CDR3 reads TGTGCCAGCAGCAGGGACAGGCAAGGAAACACCATATATTTT. It specifies CASSRDRQGNTIYF.

There are a few counts of this clone. This chain connects TRBV9 to TRBJ1-2; D gene uncertain. V shed 4 bases and J shed 5 bases, with 18 bases lying between them. CDR1 is SGDLS and CDR2 is YYNGEE in the germline V gene. This CDR3 has 15 amino acids. As DNA, the CDR3 is TGTGCCAGCAGCCCCTCTATCGGGATCAATTATGGCTACACCTTC. Encoded protein: CASSPSIGINYGYTF.